This T cell receptor (beta chain) derives from a study of T cells in narcolepsy (dated by TCRdb to the late 2010s). As for the study more broadly: Patients with narcolepsy type 1 or type 2 (NT1, NT2) were enrolled in the study together with healthy control donors. The study used TCR Vbeta sequencing to track clonotypes in blood and CSF while looking for autoreactive T cells in narcolepsy patients that target self-antigens of hypocretin neurons (hypocretin, TRIB2).

Here is what the overall study found, with its caveats: HCRT-specific and TRIB2-specific autoreactive clonotypes were highlighted in plots that compared CD4+ T cell clonotypes in CSF versus blood from the same patient. No sequences matching autoreactive T cell clones were present in some of the blood memory CD4+ repertoires from patients and controls. According to the report, autoreactive clonotypes were detected serially in the blood of the same patients and of different patients, but not in healthy controls. Patients and controls had comparable numbers of sequenced blood memory CD4+ clonotypes, averaging about 40,000 and 30,000, respectively.

A remark on this clone: What this receptor recognizes is not known. Base qualities are missing; no much larger clone stands one base away.

For TCR Vbeta sequencing, memory CD4+ T cells were sorted ex vivo from the peripheral blood of both healthy controls and narcolepsy patients. Library creation used the immunoSEQ multiplex PCR assay. TCRdb's version of the immuneACCESS table is confined to in-frame rearrangements and falls short of the full clone set. An unresolved V gene accounts for under half of the shortfall where checked; the remainder is of unknown origin. The sample has 32,000 or so clones on record, approximately 79% of them singletons. The ten largest clones take up 3.8% of the sample. In the germline V gene, CDR1 corresponds to MGHRA and CDR2 to YSYEKL. V is pared back by 4 bases and J by 6 bases, with 8 bases lying between the germline termini. The CDR3 covers 12 residues, taking in both the cysteine and the phenylalanine. Here the CDR3 DNA is all that survives: 36 bases in frame from base 1.

The source of this sequence is a human donor in good health. Sequenced material: memory (CD45RA-) CD4+ T cells from blood. The cell subset or site label for this specimen denotes: memory T cells sorted ex vivo from peripheral blood. The rearrangement joined TRBV4-1 to TRBJ2-3, with the D gene uncertain. CDR3 region: CASSPLMDTQYF. In nucleotide form, the sequence is TGCGCCAGCAGCCCACTTATGGATACGCAGTATTTT.